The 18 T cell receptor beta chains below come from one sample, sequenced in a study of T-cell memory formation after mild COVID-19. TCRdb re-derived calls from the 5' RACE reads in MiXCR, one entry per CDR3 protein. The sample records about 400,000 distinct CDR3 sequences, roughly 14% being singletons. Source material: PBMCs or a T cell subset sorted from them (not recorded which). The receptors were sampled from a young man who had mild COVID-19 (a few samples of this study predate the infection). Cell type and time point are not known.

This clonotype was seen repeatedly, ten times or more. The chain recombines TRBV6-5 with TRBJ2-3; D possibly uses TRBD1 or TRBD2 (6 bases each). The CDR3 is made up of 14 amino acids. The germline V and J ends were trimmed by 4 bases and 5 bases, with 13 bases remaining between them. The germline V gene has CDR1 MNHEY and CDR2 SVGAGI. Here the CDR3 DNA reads TGTGCCAGCAGTTCGGGGGCCCGGGGAGATACGCAGTATTTT. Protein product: CASSSGARGDTQYF.

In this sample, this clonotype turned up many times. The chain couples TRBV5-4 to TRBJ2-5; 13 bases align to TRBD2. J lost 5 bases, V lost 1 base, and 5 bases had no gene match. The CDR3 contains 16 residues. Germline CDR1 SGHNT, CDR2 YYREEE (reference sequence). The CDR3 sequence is CASSLWGLAGRETQYF. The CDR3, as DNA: TGTGCCAGCAGCTTGTGGGGACTAGCGGGGAGGGAGACCCAGTACTTC.

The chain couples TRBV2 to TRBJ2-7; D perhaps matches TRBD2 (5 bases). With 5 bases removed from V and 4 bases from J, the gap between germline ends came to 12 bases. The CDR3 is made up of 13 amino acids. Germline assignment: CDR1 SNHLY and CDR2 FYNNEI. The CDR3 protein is CASSRGVGYEQYV. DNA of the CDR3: TGTGCCAGCAGTCGGGGAGTCGGTTACGAGCAGTACGTC.

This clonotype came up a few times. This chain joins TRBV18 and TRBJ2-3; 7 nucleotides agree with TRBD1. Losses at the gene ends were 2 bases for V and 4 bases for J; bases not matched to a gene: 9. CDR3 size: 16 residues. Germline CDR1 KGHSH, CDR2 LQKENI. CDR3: CASSPVKGGPPDTQYF. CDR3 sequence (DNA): TGTGCCAGCTCACCAGTAAAAGGGGGCCCTCCAGATACGCAGTATTTT. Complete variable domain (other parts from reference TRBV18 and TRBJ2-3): NAGVMQNPRHLVRRRGQEARLRCSPMKGHSHVYWYRQLPEEGLKFMVYLQKENIIDESGMPKERFSAEFPKEGPSILRIQQVVRGDSAAYFCASSPVKGGPPDTQYFGPGTRLTVL.

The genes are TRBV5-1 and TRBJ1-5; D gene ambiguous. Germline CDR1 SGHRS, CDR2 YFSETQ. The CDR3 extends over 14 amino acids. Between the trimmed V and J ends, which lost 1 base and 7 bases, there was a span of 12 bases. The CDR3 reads CASSLTVNQQPQHF. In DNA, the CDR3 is TGCGCCAGCAGCTTGACAGTCAACCAGCAGCCCCAGCATTTT. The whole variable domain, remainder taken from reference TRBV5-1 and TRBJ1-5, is KAGVTQTPRYLIKTRGQQVTLSCSPISGHRSVSWYQQTPGQGLQFLFEYFSETQRNKGNFPGRFSGRQFSNSRSEMNVSTLELGDSALYLCASSLTVNQQPQHFGDGTRLSIL.

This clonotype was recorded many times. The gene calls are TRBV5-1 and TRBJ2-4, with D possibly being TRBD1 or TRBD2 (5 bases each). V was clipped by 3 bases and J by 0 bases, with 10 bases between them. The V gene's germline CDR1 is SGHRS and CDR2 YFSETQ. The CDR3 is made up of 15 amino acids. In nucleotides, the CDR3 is TGCGCCAGCAGCTGGGGGATCCTAGCCAAAAACATTCAGTACTTC. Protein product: CASSWGILAKNIQYF.

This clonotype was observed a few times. In nucleotides, the CDR3 is TGTGCCAGCAGCTTCTACGGTCGGCAACAAGAGACCCAGTACTTC. Amino acid sequence: CASSFYGRQQETQYF. This sequence joins TRBV11-2 and TRBJ2-5; D remains ambiguous. Germline CDR1 SGHAT, CDR2 FQNNGV. With 3 bases removed from V and 2 bases from J, the gap between germline ends came to 13 bases. This CDR3 has 15 amino acids.

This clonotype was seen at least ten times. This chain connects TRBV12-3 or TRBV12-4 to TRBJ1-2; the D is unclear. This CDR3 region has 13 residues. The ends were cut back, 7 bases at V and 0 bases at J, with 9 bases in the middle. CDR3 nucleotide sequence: TGTGCCAGCACCTTTCGGCCTAACTATGGCTACACCTTC. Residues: CASTFRPNYGYTF.

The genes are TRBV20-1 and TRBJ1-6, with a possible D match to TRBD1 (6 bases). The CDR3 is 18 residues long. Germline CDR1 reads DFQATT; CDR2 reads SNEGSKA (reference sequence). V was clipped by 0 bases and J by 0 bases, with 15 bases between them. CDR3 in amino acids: CSARDGLRDNSYNSPLHF. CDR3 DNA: TGCAGTGCTAGAGATGGCCTACGGGACAACTCCTATAATTCACCCCTCCACTTT.

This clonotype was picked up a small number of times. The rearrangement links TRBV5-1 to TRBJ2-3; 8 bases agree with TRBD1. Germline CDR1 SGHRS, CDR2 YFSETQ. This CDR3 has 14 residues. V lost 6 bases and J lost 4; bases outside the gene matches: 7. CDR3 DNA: TGCGCCAGCACAAGGACAGGGCCCCCAGATACGCAGTATTTT. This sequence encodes CASTRTGPPDTQYF.

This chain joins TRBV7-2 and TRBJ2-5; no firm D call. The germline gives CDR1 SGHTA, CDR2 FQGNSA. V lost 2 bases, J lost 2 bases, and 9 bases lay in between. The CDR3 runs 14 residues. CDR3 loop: CASSLLLRQETQYF. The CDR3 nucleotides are TGTGCCAGCAGCTTACTATTGCGTCAAGAGACCCAGTACTTC.

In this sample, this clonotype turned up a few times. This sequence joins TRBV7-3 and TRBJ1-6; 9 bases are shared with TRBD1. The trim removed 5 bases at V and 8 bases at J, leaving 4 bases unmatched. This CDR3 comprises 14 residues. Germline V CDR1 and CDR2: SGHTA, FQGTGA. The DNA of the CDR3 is TGTGCCAGCAGCCTGGGACAGGGACATTCACCCCTCCACTTT. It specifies CASSLGQGHSPLHF.

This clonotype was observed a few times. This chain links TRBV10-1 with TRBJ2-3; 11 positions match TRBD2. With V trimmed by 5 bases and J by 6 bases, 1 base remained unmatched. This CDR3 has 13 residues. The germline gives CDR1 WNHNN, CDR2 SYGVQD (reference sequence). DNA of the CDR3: TGCGCCAGCAGTAGACTAGCGGGGGATACGCAGTATTTT. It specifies CASSRLAGDTQYF.

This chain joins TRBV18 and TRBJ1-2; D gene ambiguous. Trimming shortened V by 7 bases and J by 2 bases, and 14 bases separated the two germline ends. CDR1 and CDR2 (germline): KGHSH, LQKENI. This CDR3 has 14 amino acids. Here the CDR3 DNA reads TGTGCCAGCTTCTTGCGGGAAGGCAACTATGGCTACACCTTC. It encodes CASFLREGNYGYTF.

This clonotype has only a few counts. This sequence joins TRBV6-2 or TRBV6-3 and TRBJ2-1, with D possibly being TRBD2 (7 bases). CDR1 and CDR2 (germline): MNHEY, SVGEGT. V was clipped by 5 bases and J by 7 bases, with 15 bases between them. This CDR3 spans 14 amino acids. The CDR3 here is CASSARGADNEQFF. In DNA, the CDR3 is TGTGCCAGCAGTGCTCGGGGGGCTGATAATGAGCAGTTCTTC.

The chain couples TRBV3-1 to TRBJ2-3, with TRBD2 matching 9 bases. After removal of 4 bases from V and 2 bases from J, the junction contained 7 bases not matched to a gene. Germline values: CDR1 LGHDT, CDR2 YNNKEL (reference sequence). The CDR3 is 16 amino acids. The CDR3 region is CASSPVAGDLTDTQYF. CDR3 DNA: TGTGCCAGCAGCCCCGTAGCGGGGGACCTCACAGATACGCAGTATTTT.

In DNA form, the CDR3 reads TGTGCCAGCAGCTTTGGAAGGGCCTATAATTCACCCCTCCACTTT. This codes for CASSFGRAYNSPLHF. This rearrangement joins TRBV7-9 to TRBJ1-6; D ambiguous. Between the trimmed V and J ends, which lost 3 bases and 2 bases, there was a span of 8 bases. The CDR3 is 15 amino acids. Germline V CDR1 and CDR2: SEHNR, FQNEAQ (reference sequence).

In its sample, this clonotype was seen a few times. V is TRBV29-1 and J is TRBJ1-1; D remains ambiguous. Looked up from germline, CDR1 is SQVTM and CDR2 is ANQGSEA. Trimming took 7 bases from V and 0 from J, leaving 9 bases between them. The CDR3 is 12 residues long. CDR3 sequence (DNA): TGCAGCGGAGGGCTGATGAACACTGAAGCTTTCTTT. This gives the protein CSGGLMNTEAFF.